The 17 T cell receptor beta chains below all came from one sample that was sequenced in a study of blood T cell repertoires in COVID-19. Measured with immunoSEQ multiplex PCR; TCRdb has only the in-frame clones, and not every one. Of some 310,000 clones listed, about nine tenths are singletons. Sequencing was carried out using peripheral blood. Receptors were obtained from a man in his fifties or sixties with active or convalescent COVID-19.

The rearrangement joins TRBV5-4 to TRBJ2-1; TRBD1 might be the D (6 bases). V lost 1 base and J lost 4, with 12 bases in between. The CDR3 extends over 15 amino acids. Germline CDR1 is SGHNT and CDR2 is YYREEE (reference sequence). The CDR3 spells CASSLPTGGYNEQFF. The CDR3, as DNA: TGTGCCAGCAGCTTGCCGACAGGTGGTTACAATGAGCAGTTCTTC. The full variable domain, rest sourced from reference TRBV5-4 and TRBJ2-1, is ETGVTQSPTHLIKTRGQQVTLRCSSQSGHNTVSWYQQALGQGPQFIFQYYREEENGRGNFPPRFSGLQFPNYSSELNVNALELDDSALYLCASSLPTGGYNEQFFGPGTRLTVL.

The genes are TRBV18 and TRBJ1-4; D uncertain. With 6 bases removed from V and 3 bases from J, the gap between germline ends came to 11 bases. CDR1 and CDR2 from the germline V gene are KGHSH and LQKENI. The CDR3 is 14 amino acids. The CDR3 region has the DNA TGTGCCAGCTCTCGAGGAGATTCTAATGAAAAACTGTTTTTT. This sequence encodes CASSRGDSNEKLFF.

The J gene is TRBJ2-7, the V gene TRBV7-2; 9 nucleotides match TRBD2. V lost 5 bases, J lost 2 bases, and 4 bases stayed unmatched. Germline values: CDR1 SGHTA, CDR2 FQGNSA. The CDR3 has 14 residues. CDR3 loop: CASSTQRGAYEQYF. The CDR3 bases are TGTGCCAGCAGCACCCAGCGGGGGGCCTACGAGCAGTACTTC. The whole variable domain, filled in from reference TRBV7-2 and TRBJ2-7, reads GAGVSQSPSNKVTEKGKDVELRCDPISGHTALYWYRQSLGQGLEFLIYFQGNSAPDKSGLPSDRFSAERTGGSVSTLTIQRTQQEDSAVYLCASSTQRGAYEQYFGPGTRLTVT.

J is TRBJ1-3 and V is TRBV30; no reliable D call. Trimming shortened V by 2 bases and J by 2 bases, and 7 bases separated the two germline ends. The CDR3 runs to 13 residues. Per germline, CDR1 GTSNPN and CDR2 SVGIG (reference sequence). The CDR3, as DNA: TGTGCCTGGAGTTACAGCACTGGAAACACCATATATTTT. Translating gives CAWSYSTGNTIYF.

The CDR3 protein is CASSVDTLISGNTIYF. The CDR3 DNA follows: TGTGCCAGCAGCGTAGATACTCTTATCTCTGGAAACACCATATATTTT. The chain employs TRBV9 and TRBJ1-3, with unresolved D. The CDR3 consists of 16 residues. Trimming shortened V by 0 bases and J by 0 bases, and 10 bases separated the two germline ends. The V gene's germline CDR1 is SGDLS and CDR2 YYNGEE.

This clone was detected a few times. The chain uses TRBV19 and TRBJ2-7; 7 bases align to TRBD1. The CDR3 length is 14 residues. V was pared by 6 bases and J by 5 bases, with 10 bases of the junction left unmatched. CDR1 is LNHDA and CDR2 is SQIVND in the germline V gene (reference sequence). The CDR3 bases are TGTGCCAGTAGCGCCGACAGGGCGGCGAACGAGCAGTACTTC. Amino acids: CASSADRAANEQYF.

This clone has a single count. The chain recombines TRBV7-9 with TRBJ2-2, with 7 nucleotides matching TRBD1. The germline gives CDR1 SEHNR, CDR2 FQNEAQ (reference sequence). Trimming at V came to 2 bases and at J to 5 bases, leaving 8 bases not matched to a gene. The CDR3 length is 16 residues. CDR3 in DNA: TGTGCCAGCAGCTTACCGGGACAGCGAGGGACCGGGGAGCTGTTTTTT. Protein sequence: CASSLPGQRGTGELFF.

This chain uses TRBV5-1 with TRBJ1-6, with 10 positions matching TRBD1. The V and J ends lost 2 bases and 10 bases, in that order; junction bases with no gene match: 3. This CDR3 spans 14 amino acids. CDR1 SGHRS and CDR2 YFSETQ come from the germline V gene. CDR3 DNA sequence: TGCGCCAGCAGCTTCGGGACAGGGGAGTCACCCCTCCACTTT. This gives the protein CASSFGTGESPLHF.

The CDR3 reads CASRPDYARETQYF. For the CDR3, the DNA is TGTGCCAGCAGGCCCGACTATGCGCGAGAGACCCAGTACTTC. The V gene is TRBV6-5, the J gene TRBJ2-5, with a possible D match to TRBD2 (5 bases). There are 14 residues in the CDR3. The germline CDR1 and CDR2 sequences are MNHEY and SVGAGI. The V and J ends lost 6 bases and 4 bases respectively, with 15 bases between them.

In nucleotides, the CDR3 is TGTGCCAGCAGCTTAGCGCTCGGTCCCGGCTACGAGCAGTACTTC. Translation gives CASSLALGPGYEQYF. The chain combines TRBV7-8 with TRBJ2-7; D unclear. The germline CDR1 and CDR2 sequences are SGHVS and FQNEAQ. There are 15 residues in the CDR3. Trimming removed 0 bases from V and 3 bases from J, with 12 bases in between.

The CDR3 sequence is CASSDSGQTDTQYF. The CDR3 nucleotides are TGTGCCAGCAGTGACTCGGGACAAACAGATACGCAGTATTTT. This chain joins TRBV6-4 and TRBJ2-3; TRBD1 might be the D (6 bases). Germline V lookup: CDR1 MRHNA, CDR2 SNTAGT. The V and J ends lost 0 bases and 3 bases respectively, with 7 bases between them. This CDR3 spans 14 amino acids.

This chain links TRBV10-3 with TRBJ2-3; tentative D call: TRBD1 (5 bases). The ends were cut back, 3 bases at V and 2 bases at J, with 18 bases in the middle. This CDR3 comprises 17 residues. The germline V gene encodes CDR1 ENHRY and CDR2 SYGVKD. Here the CDR3 reads CAISERQYSLDTDTQYF. The CDR3 DNA sequence: TGTGCCATCAGTGAAAGACAGTACTCCTTGGACACAGATACGCAGTATTTT.

The V and J genes are TRBV15 and TRBJ2-7; D not certain. The CDR3 length is 14 residues. CDR1 is LNHNV and CDR2 is YYDKDF in the germline V gene (reference sequence). Trimming took 0 bases from V and 5 from J, leaving 11 bases between them. The CDR3 DNA reads as TGTGCCACCAGCAGAGATCCAGGCAAGAACGAGCAGTACTTC. As protein: CATSRDPGKNEQYF.

The CDR3 DNA follows: TGCGCCAGCAGCTCAACTCTCGGAGGGACTGAAGCTTTCTTT. Translating it yields CASSSTLGGTEAFF. The gene calls are TRBV5-1 and TRBJ1-1; the D is unclear. V lost 3 bases and J lost 5, with 14 bases in between. In germline, CDR1 is SGHRS, CDR2 YFSETQ. The CDR3 extends over 14 amino acids.

The chain couples TRBV28 to TRBJ2-2, with D perhaps TRBD2 (5 bases). Germline assignment: CDR1 MDHEN and CDR2 SYDVKM. This CDR3 comprises 15 residues. Trimming took 3 bases from V and 6 from J, leaving 14 bases between them. This CDR3 is CASSFPGGGAGELFF. The CDR3 bases are TGTGCCAGCAGTTTTCCTGGAGGAGGTGCCGGGGAGCTGTTTTTT.

The chain uses TRBV12-5 and TRBJ1-1; no definite D call. The CDR3 spans 17 residues. V was shortened by 0 bases and J by 0 bases, with 14 bases between the two germline ends. Per germline, CDR1 LGHNT and CDR2 FRNRAP. This CDR3 reads CASGLVMWGGMNTEAFF. The CDR3 DNA sequence: TGTGCTAGTGGTTTGGTAATGTGGGGAGGCATGAACACTGAAGCTTTCTTT.

The chain joins TRBV5-1 to TRBJ2-2; D gene unclear. The CDR3 runs to 14 residues. CDR1 is SGHRS, CDR2 YFSETQ, per germline. The ends were cut back, 2 bases at V and 1 base at J, with 6 bases in the middle. The CDR3 region is CASSFRWNTGELFF. As DNA, the CDR3 is TGCGCCAGCAGCTTTCGGTGGAACACCGGGGAGCTGTTTTTT.